The clone carrying this TCR beta chain was counted between two and nine times. Expressed TCRB transcripts got sequenced, as all isolated RNA was reverse transcribed. The data were produced by immunoSEQ multiplex PCR, yet TCRdb's version contains in-frame clones alone and is incomplete. This table holds about 930,000 clones, about a sixth found once. The data originate from a study of beta chain features in type 1 diabetes. The sequencing input was naive CD4+ T cells from blood. This clonotype was obtained from a woman aged 18-29 years in good health.

The CDR3 nucleotides read TGCAGTGCTAGCTCGAATACCGAGCAGTACTTC. This encodes CSASSNTEQYF. The chain has TRBV20-1 and TRBJ2-7; no firm D call. The CDR3 consists of 11 residues. V dropped 3 bases and J dropped 6 bases, with 9 bases sitting between them. CDR1 is DFQATT, CDR2 SNEGSKA, per germline (reference sequence).